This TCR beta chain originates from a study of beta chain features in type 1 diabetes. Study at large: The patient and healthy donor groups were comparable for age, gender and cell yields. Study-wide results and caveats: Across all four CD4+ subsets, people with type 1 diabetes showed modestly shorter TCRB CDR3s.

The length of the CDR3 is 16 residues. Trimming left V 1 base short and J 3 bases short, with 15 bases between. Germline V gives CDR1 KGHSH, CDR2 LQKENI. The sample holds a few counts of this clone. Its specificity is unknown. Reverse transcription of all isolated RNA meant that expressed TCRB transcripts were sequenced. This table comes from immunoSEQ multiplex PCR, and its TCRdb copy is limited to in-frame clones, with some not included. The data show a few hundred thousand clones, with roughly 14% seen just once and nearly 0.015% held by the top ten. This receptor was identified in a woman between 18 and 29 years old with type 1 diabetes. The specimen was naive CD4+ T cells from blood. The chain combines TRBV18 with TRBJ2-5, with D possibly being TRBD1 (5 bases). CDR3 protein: CASSPRVGATKETQYF. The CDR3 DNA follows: TGTGCCAGCTCACCACGCGTAGGGGCAACTAAAGAGACCCAGTACTTC.